Sequencing of this T cell receptor beta chain was carried out in a study of T cell responses to AZD1222 COVID-19 vaccine. Worth noting for this clone: Its cognate antigen is unknown.

Whole-study results and caveats: Possibly, clonal diversity was underestimated; donors were largely white British and included more females. CD4 TCRs covered the whole spike, strongest at regions 160-218 and 743-854.

Measured with immunoSEQ multiplex PCR; TCRdb has only the in-frame clones, and not every one. The sample yields under 35,000 clones, 80% to 90% seen once. The input for sequencing was peripheral blood, taken 28 days after the second AZD1222 dose. The receptor was derived from an adult who received the AZD1222 COVID-19 vaccine.

CDR3 nucleotides: TGTGCCGCGGCGCAACAACACAATGAGCAGTTCTTC. This codes for CAAAQQHNEQFF. The rearrangement links TRBV6-5 to TRBJ2-1; D unclear. The CDR3 has 12 residues. V gave up 11 bases and J gave up 5 bases, with 13 bases separating them. CDR1 is MNHEY, CDR2 SVGAGI, per germline.